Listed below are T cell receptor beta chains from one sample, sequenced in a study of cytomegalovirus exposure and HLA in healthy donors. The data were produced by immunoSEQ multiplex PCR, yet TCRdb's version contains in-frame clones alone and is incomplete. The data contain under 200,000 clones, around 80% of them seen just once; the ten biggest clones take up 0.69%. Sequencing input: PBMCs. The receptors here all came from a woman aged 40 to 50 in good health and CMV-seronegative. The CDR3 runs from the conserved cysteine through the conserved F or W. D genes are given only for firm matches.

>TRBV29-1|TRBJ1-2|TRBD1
CSVDRANYGYTF
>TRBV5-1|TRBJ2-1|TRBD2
CASSLELAALGNEQFF
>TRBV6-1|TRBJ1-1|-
CASSGSGGRRAFF
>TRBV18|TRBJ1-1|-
CASSPLAQGGMNTEAFF
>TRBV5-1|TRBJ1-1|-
CASSLSGTQNTEAFF
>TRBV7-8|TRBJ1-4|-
CASSPRGEKLFF
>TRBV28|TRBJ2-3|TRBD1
CASSLRGGGTDTQYF
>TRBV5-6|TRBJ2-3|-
CASSLAGFGATDTQYF
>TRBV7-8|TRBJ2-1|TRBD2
CASSFSGSSLSSYNEQFF
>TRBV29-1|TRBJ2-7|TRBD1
CSVPGQGTYEQYF
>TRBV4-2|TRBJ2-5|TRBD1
CASSQAGQGASQETQYF
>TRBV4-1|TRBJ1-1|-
CASSQETVMNTEAFF
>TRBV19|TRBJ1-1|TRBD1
CASSTPTGAGNTEAFF
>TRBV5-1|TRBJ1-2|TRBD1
CASSSGQGAQNYGYTF
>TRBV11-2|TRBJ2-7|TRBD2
CASSLTSGGYEQYF
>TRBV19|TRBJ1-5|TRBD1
CAGGGNQPQHF
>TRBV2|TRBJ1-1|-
CASQGRSRTEAFF
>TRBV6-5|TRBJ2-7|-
CATGQSYEQYF
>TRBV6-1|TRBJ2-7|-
CATNKRSAYEQYF
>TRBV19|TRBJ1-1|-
CASSPDRSMNTEAFF
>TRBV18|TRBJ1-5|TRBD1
CASSPGGQAPQHF
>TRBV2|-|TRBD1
CASSQGARNYEQYF
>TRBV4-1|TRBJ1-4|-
CASSQEKGGGLFSEKLFF
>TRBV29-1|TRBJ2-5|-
CSVEGRTRETQYF
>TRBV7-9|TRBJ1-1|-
CASSHRGTEAFF
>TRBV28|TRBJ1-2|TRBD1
CASIWGQGKSDYGYTF
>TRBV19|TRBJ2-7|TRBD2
CASSTKRQATSGNSYEQYF
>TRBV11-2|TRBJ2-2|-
CASSLIRVLTGELFF
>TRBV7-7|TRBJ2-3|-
CASSLASLDTQYF
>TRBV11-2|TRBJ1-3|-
CASSSITGFGNTIYF
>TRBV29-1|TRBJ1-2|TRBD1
CSVEDDRGYGYTF
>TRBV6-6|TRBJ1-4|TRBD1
CASSYSKAGGEKLFF
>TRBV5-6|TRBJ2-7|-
CASSPAYEQYF
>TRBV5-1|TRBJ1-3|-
CASSFTTGLSGNTIYF
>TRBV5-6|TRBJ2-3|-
CASSEKGGGDADTQYF
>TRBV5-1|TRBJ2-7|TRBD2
CASSLVLAGDREQYF
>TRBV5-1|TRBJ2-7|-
CASSPRTDGEQYF
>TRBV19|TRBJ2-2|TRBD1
CASSTNRGRGELFF
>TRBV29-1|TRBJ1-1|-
CSVDSPGLMDTEAFF